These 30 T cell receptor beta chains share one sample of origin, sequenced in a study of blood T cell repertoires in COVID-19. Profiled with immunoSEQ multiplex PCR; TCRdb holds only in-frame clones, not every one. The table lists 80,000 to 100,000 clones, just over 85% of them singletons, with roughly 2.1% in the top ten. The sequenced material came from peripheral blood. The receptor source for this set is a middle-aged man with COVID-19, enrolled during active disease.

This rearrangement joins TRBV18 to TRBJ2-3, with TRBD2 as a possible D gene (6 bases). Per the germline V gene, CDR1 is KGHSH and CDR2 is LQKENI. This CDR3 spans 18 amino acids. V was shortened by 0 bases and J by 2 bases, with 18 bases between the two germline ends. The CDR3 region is CASSPPQGLASLTDTQYF. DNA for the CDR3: TGTGCCAGCTCACCACCCCAAGGGCTAGCGAGCCTCACAGATACGCAGTATTTT.

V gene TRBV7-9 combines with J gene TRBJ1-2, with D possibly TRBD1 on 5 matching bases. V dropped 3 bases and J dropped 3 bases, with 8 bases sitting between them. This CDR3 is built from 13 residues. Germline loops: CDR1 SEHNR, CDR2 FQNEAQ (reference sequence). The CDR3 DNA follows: TGTGCCAGCAGCTTTCAGGGCCACTATGGCTACACCTTC. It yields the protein CASSFQGHYGYTF.

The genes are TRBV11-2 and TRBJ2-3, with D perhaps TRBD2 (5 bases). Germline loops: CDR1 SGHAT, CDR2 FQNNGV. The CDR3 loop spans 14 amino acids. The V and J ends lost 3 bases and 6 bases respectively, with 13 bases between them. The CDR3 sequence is CASSFGVVGDTQYF. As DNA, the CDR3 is TGTGCCAGCAGCTTCGGGGTGGTTGGGGATACGCAGTATTTT.

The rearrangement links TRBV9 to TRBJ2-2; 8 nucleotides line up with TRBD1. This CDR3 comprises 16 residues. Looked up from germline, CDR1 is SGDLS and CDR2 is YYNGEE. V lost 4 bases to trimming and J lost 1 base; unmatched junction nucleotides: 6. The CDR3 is CASSLRTGMNTGELFF. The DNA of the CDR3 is TGTGCCAGCAGCTTGCGGACAGGGATGAACACCGGGGAGCTGTTTTTT.

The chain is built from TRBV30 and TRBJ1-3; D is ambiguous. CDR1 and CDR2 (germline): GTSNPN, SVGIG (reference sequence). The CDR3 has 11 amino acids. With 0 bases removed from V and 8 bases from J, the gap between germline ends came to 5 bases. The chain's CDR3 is CAWSVSYTIYF. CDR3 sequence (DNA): TGTGCCTGGAGTGTCAGTTACACCATATATTTT.

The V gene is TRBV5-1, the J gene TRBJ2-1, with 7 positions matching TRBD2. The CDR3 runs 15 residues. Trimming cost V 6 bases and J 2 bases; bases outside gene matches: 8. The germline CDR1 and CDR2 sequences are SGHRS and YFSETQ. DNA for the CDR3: TGCGCCAGCACCCCGACGGCGGGGGCCTACAATGAGCAGTTCTTC. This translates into CASTPTAGAYNEQFF.

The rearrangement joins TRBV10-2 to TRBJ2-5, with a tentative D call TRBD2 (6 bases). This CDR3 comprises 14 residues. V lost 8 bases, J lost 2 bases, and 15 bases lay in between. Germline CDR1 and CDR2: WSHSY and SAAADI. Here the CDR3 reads CASAKEGRQETQYF. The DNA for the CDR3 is TGCGCCAGCGCTAAGGAGGGAAGACAAGAGACCCAGTACTTC.

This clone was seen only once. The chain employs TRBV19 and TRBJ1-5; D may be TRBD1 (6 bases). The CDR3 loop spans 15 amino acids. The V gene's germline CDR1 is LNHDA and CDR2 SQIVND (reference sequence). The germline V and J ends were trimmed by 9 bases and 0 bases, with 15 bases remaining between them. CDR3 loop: CASHSSGASNQPQHF. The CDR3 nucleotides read TGTGCCAGCCACTCTTCAGGGGCTAGCAATCAGCCCCAGCATTTT.

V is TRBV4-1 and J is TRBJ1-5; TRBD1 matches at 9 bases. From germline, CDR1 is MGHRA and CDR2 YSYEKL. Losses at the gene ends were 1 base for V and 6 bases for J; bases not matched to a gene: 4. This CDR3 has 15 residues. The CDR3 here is CASSQGDRAFQPQHF. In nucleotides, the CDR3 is TGCGCCAGCAGCCAAGGGGACAGGGCTTTTCAGCCCCAGCATTTT.

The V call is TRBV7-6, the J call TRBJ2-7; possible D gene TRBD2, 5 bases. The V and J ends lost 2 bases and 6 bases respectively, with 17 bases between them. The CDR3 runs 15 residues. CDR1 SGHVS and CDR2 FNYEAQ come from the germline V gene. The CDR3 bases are TGTGCCAGCAGCTTAAGACTGTTTGAGGGCGGCGAGCAGTACTTC. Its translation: CASSLRLFEGGEQYF.

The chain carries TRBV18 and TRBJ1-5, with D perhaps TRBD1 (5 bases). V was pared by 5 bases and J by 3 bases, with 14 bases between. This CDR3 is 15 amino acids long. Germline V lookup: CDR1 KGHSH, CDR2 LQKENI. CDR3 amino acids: CASSSPGVTNQPQHF. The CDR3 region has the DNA TGTGCCAGCTCATCTCCGGGGGTTACCAATCAGCCCCAGCATTTT.

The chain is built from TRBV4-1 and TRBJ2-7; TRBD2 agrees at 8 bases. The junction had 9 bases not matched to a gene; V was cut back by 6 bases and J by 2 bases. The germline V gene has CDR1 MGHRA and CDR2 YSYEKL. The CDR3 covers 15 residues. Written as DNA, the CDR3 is TGCGCCAGCAGTTCCGGGGGGGACGGCACCTACGAGCAGTACTTC. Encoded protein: CASSSGGDGTYEQYF.

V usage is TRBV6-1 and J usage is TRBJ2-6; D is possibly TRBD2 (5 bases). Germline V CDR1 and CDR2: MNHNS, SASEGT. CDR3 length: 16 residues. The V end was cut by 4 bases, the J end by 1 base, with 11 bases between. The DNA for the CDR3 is TGTGCCAGCAGTGTTCGGGGTCGGTCTGGGGCCAACGTCCTGACTTTC. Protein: CASSVRGRSGANVLTF.

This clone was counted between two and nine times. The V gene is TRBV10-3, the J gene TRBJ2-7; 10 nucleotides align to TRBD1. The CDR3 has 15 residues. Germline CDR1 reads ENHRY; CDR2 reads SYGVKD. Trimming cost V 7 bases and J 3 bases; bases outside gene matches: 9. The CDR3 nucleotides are TGTGCCATCAAGATCGGGACAGGGGCCGGCTACGAGCAGTACTTC. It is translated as CAIKIGTGAGYEQYF.

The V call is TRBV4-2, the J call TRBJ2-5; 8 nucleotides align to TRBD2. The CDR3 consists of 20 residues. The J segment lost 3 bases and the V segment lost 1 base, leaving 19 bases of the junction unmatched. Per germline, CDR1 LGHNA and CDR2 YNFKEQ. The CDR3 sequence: CASSQAFSGGARKAKETQYF. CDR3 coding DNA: TGTGCCAGCAGCCAAGCTTTTTCGGGGGGGGCGAGGAAGGCGAAAGAGACCCAGTACTTC.

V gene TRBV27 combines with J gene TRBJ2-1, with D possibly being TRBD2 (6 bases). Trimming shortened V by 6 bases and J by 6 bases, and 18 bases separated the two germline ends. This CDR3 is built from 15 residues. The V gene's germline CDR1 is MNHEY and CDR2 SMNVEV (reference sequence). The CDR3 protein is CASRPTSSALNEQFF. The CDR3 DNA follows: TGTGCCAGCAGACCGACTAGTTCGGCCCTCAATGAGCAGTTCTTC.

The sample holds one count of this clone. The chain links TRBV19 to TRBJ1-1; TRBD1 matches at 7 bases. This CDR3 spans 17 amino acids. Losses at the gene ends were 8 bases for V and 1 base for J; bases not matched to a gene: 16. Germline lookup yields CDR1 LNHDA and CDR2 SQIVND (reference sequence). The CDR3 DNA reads TGTGCCAGTTGGGGCGGTCAAGGCAGGGGGTCGAACACTGAAGCTTTCTTT. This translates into CASWGGQGRGSNTEAFF.

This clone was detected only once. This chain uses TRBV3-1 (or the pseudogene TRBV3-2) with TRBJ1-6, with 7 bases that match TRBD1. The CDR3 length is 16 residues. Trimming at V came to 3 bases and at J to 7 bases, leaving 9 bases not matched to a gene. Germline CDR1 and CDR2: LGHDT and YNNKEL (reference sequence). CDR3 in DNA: TGTGCCAGCAGCCATCTATCCGGGACAGTCAATTCACCCCTCCACTTT. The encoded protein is CASSHLSGTVNSPLHF.

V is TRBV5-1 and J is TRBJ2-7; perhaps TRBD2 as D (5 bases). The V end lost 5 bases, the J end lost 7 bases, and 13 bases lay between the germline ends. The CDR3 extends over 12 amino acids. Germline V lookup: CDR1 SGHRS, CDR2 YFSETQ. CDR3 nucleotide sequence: TGCGCCAGCAGGGGAGATGACCAAGAGCAGTACTTC. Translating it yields CASRGDDQEQYF.

This chain's CDR3 is CASSVRGGRGTDTQYF. The CDR3 DNA reads as TGTGCCAGCAGCGTAAGGGGTGGTCGGGGCACAGATACGCAGTATTTT. The rearrangement links TRBV9 to TRBJ2-3; D may be TRBD1 (5 bases). The ends were cut back, 1 base at V and 1 base at J, with 13 bases in the middle. The CDR3 totals 16 residues. The germline V gene has CDR1 SGDLS and CDR2 YYNGEE.

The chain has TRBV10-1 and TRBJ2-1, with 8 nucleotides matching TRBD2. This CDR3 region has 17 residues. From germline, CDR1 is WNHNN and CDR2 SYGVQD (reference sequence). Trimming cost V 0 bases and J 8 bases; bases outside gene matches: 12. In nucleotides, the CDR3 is TGCGCCAGCAGTGAGTCCCAGAGGCCCGGGGGGGCGGATGAGCAGTTCTTC. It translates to CASSESQRPGGADEQFF.

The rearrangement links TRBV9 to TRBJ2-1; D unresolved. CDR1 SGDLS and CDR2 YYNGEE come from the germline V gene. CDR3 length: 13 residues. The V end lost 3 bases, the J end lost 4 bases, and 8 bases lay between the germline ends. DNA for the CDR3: TGTGCCAGCAGCGCCTTAGTTTACAATGAGCAGTTCTTC. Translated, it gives CASSALVYNEQFF.

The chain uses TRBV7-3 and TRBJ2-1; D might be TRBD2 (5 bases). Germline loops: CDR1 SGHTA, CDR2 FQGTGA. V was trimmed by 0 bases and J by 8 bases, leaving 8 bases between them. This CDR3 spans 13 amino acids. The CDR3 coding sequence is TGTGCCAGCAGCTTAACGGAGGTGCATGAGCAGTTCTTC. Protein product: CASSLTEVHEQFF.

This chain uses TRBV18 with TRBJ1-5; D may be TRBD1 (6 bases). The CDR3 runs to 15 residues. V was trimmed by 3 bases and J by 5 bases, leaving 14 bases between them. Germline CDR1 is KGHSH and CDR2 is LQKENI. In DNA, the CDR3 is TGTGCCAGCTCACCCCCTAACAGGGCCTATCAGCCCCAGCATTTT. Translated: CASSPPNRAYQPQHF.

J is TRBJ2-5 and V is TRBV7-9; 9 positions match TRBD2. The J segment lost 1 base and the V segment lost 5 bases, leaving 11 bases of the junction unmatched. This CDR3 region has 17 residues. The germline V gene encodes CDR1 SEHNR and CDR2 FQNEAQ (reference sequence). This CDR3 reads CASSDGSGGSGQETQYF. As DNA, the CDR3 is TGTGCCAGCAGCGACGGTAGCGGGGGAAGCGGCCAAGAGACCCAGTACTTC.

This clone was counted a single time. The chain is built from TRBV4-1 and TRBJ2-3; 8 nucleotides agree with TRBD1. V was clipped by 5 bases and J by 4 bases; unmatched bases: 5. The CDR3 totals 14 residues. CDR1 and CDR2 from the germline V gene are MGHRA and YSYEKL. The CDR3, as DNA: TGCGCCAGCAGCTTGGACAGGGCCCCAGATACGCAGTATTTT. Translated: CASSLDRAPDTQYF.

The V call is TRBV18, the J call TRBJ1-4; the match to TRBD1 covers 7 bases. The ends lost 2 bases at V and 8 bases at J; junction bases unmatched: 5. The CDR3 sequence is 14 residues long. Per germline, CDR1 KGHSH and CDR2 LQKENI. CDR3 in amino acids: CASSPNRGGEKLFF. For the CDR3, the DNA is TGTGCCAGCTCACCAAACAGGGGTGGGGAAAAACTGTTTTTT. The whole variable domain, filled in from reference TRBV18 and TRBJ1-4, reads NAGVMQNPRHLVRRRGQEARLRCSPMKGHSHVYWYRQLPEEGLKFMVYLQKENIIDESGMPKERFSAEFPKEGPSILRIQQVVRGDSAAYFCASSPNRGGEKLFFGSGTQLSVL.

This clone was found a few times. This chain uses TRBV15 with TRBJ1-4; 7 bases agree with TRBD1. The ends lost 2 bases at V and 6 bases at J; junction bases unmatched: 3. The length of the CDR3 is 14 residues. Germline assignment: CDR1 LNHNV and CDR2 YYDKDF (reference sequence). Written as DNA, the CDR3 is TGTGCCACCAGCAGACAGGGGGGCTATGAAAAACTGTTTTTT. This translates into CATSRQGGYEKLFF.

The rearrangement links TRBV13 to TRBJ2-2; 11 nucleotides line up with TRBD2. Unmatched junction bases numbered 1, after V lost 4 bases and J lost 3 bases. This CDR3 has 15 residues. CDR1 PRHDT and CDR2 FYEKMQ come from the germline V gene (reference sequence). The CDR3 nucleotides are TGTGCCAGCAGCTCTAGCGGGGGGTACACCGGGGAGCTGTTTTTT. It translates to CASSSSGGYTGELFF.

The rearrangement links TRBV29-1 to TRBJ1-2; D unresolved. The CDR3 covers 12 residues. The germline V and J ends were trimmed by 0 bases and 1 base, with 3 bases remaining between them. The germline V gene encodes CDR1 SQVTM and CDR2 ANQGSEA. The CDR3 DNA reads TGCAGCGTTGAAGATCGTAACTATGGCTACACCTTC. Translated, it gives CSVEDRNYGYTF.